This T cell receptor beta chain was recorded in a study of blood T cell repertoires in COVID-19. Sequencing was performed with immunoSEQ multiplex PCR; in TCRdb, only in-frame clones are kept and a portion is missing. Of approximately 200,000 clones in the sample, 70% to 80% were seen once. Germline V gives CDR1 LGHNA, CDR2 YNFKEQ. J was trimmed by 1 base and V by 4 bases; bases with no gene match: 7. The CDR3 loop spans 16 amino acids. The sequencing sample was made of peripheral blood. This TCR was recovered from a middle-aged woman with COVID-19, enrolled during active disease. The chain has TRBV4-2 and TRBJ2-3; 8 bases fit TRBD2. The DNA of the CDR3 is TGTGCCAGCAGCCCTGCTTCGACTAGCGGCACAGATACGCAGTATTTT. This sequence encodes CASSPASTSGTDTQYF.